Sequencing of this TCR beta chain was carried out in a study of technical replicates of blood from several donors. Measured with immunoSEQ multiplex PCR; TCRdb has only the in-frame clones, and not every one. Here the sample spans tens of thousands of clones, approximately 92% being singletons. The length of the CDR3 is 17 residues. With 5 bases removed from V and 0 bases from J, the gap between germline ends came to 17 bases. Germline values: CDR1 MNHEY, CDR2 SMNVEV (reference sequence). This clonotype originated in a human donor in good health. The chain carries TRBV27 and TRBJ2-1; D is uncertain. Sequenced: T cells isolated from PBMCs. The CDR3 DNA reads as TGTGCCAGCAGTCCCCTCACACGTTCCAGCTCCTACAATGAGCAGTTCTTC. It yields the protein CASSPLTRSSSYNEQFF.